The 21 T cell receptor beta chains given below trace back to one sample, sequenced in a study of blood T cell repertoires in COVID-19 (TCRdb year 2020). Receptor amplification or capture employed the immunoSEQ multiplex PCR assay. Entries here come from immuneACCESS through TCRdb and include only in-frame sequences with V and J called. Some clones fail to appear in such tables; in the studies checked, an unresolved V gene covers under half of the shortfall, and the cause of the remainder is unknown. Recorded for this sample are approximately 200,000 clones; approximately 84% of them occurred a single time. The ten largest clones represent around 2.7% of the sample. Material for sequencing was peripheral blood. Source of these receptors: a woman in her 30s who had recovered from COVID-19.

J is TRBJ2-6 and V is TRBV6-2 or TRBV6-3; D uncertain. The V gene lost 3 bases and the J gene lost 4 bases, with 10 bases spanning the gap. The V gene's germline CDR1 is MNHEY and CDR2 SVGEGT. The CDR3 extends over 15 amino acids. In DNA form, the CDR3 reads TGTGCCAGCAGTTATTGGGCCGACGGGGCCAACGTCCTGACTTTC. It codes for CASSYWADGANVLTF.

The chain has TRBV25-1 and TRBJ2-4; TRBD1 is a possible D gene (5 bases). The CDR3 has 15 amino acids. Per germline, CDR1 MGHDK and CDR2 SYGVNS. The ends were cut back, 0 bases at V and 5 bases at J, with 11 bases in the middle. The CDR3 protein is CASSEYGQGENIQYF. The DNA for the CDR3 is TGTGCCAGCAGTGAATATGGCCAGGGTGAAAACATTCAGTACTTC.

The CDR3 sequence: CAWSPGTGEGKLFF. As DNA, the CDR3 is TGTGCCTGGAGTCCCGGGACAGGGGAGGGAAAACTGTTTTTT. The rearrangement uses TRBV30 and TRBJ1-4; 10 nucleotides align to TRBD1. After removal of 2 bases from V and 10 bases from J, the junction contained 7 bases not matched to a gene. The CDR3 spans 14 residues. Germline assignment: CDR1 GTSNPN and CDR2 SVGIG (reference sequence).

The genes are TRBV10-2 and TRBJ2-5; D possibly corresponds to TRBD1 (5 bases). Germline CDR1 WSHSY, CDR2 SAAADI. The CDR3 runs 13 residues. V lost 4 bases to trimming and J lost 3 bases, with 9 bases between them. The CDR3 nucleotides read TGCGCCAGCAGTGCAGAAGGGGAAGAGACCCAGTACTTC. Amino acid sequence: CASSAEGEETQYF.

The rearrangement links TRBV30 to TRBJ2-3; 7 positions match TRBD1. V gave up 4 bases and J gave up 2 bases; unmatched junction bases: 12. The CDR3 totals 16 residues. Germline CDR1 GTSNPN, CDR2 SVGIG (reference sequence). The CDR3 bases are TGTGCCTGGACCGGATACAGGGGCGGTAACACAGATACGCAGTATTTT. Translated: CAWTGYRGGNTDTQYF.

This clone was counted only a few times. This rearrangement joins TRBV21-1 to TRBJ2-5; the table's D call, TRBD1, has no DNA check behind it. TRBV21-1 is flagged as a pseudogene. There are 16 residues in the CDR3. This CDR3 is CASSKYKGQHQETQYF. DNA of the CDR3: TGTGCCAGCAGCAAATACAAGGGACAGCACCAAGAGACCCAGTACTTC.

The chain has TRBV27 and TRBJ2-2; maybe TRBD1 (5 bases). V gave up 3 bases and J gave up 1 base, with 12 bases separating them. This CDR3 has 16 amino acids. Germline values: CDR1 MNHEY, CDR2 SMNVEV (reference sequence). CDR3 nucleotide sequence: TGTGCCAGCAGTTTTCCCTCGCAGGGGAACACCGGGGAGCTGTTTTTT. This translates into CASSFPSQGNTGELFF.

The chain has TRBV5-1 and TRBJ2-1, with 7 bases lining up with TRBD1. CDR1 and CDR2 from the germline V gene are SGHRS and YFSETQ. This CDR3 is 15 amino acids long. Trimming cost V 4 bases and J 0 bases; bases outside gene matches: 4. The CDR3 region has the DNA TGCGCCAGCAGCGGGACAGACGGCTCCTACAATGAGCAGTTCTTC. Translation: CASSGTDGSYNEQFF. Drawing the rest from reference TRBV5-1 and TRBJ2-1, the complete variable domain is KAGVTQTPRYLIKTRGQQVTLSCSPISGHRSVSWYQQTPGQGLQFLFEYFSETQRNKGNFPGRFSGRQFSNSRSEMNVSTLELGDSALYLCASSGTDGSYNEQFFGPGTRLTVL.

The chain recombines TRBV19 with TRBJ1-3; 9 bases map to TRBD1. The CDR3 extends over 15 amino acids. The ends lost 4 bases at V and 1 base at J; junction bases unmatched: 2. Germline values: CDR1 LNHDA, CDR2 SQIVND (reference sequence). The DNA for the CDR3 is TGTGCCAGTAGTAGACAGGGGGTATCTGGAAACACCATATATTTT. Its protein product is CASSRQGVSGNTIYF.

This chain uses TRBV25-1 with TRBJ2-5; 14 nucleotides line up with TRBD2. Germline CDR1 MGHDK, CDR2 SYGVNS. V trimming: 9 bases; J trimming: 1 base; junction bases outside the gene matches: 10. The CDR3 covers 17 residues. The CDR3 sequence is CASSPGLAGARQETQYF. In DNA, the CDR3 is TGTGCCAGTTCTCCGGGACTAGCGGGAGCCCGCCAAGAGACCCAGTACTTC.

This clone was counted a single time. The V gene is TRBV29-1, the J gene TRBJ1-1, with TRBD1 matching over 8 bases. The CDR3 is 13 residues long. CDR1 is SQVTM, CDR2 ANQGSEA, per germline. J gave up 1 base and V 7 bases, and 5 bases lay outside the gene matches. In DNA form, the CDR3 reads TGCAGCGGGCCGGGACAGGCGAACACTGAAGCTTTCTTT. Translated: CSGPGQANTEAFF.

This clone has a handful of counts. The CDR3 DNA reads TGTGCCAGTAGTATTGGAGGTTCGGCGGGAGTAAACGAGCAGTACTTC. It is translated as CASSIGGSAGVNEQYF. V gene TRBV19 combines with J gene TRBJ2-7; 7 bases are a match to TRBD2. Germline V gene sequence: CDR1 LNHDA, CDR2 SQIVND (reference sequence). The V segment lost 3 bases and the J segment 5 bases; nucleotides outside the gene matches: 13. The length of the CDR3 is 16 residues. Drawing the rest from reference TRBV19 and TRBJ2-7, the complete variable domain is DGGITQSPKYLFRKEGQNVTLSCEQNLNHDAMYWYRQDPGQGLRLIYYSQIVNDFQKGDIAEGYSVSREKKESFPLTVTSAQKNPTAFYLCASSIGGSAGVNEQYFGPGTRLTVT.

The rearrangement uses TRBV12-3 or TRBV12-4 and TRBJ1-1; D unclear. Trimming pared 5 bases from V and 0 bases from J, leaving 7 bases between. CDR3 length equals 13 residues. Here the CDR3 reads CASSLRVNTEAFF. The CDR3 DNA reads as TGTGCCAGCAGTCTCCGGGTGAACACTGAAGCTTTCTTT.

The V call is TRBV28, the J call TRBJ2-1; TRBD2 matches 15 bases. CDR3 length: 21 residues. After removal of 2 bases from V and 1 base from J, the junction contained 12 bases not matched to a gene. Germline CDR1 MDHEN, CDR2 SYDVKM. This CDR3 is CASSLVTGTSGRPRSYNEQFF. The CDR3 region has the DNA TGTGCCAGCAGTTTAGTCACCGGGACTAGCGGGAGGCCACGATCCTACAATGAGCAGTTCTTC. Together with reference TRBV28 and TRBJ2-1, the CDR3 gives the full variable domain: DVKVTQSSRYLVKRTGEKVFLECVQDMDHENMFWYRQDPGLGLRLIYFSYDVKMKEKGDIPEGYSVSREKKERFSLILESASTNQTSMYLCASSLVTGTSGRPRSYNEQFFGPGTRLTVL.

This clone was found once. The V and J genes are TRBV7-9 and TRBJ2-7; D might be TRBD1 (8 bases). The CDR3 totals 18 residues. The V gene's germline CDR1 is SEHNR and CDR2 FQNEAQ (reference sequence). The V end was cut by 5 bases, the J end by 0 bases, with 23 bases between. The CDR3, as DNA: TGTGCCAGCAGCCCCGATGTCAGCGGGACAGGTAGCTCCTACGAGCAGTACTTC. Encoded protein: CASSPDVSGTGSSYEQYF.

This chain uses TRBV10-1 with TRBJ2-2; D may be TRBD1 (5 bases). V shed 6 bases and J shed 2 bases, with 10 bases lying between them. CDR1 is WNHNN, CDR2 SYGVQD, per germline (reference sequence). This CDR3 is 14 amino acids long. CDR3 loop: CASRADSNTGELFF. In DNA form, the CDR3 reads TGCGCCAGCAGAGCCGACAGCAACACCGGGGAGCTGTTTTTT.

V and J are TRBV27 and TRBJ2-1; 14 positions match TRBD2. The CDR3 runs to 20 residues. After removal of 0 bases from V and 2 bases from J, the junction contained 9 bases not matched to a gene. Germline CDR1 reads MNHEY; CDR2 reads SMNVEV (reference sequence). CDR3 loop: CASSLSFRGLAGVAYNEQFF. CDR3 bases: TGTGCCAGCAGTTTATCGTTTCGGGGACTAGCGGGAGTGGCCTACAATGAGCAGTTCTTC.

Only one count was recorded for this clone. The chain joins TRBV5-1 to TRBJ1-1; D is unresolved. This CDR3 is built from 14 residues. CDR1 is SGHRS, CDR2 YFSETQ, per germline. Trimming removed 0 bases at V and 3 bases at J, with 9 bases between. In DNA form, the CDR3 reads TGCGCCAGCAGCTTGGAGCTCGGTTACACTGAAGCTTTCTTT. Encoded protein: CASSLELGYTEAFF.

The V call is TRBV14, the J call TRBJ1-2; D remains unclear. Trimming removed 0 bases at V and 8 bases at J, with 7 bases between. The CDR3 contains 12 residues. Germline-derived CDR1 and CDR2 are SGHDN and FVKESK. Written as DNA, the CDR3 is TGTGCCAGCAGCCAAGATAGTTACGGCTACACCTTC. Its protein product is CASSQDSYGYTF.

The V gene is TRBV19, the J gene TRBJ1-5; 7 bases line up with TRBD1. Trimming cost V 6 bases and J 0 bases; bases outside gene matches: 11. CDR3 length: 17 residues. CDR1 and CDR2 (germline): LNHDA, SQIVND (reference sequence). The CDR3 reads CASRGTANLYSNQPQHF. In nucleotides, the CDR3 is TGTGCCAGTAGGGGGACAGCGAACTTATATAGCAATCAGCCCCAGCATTTT.

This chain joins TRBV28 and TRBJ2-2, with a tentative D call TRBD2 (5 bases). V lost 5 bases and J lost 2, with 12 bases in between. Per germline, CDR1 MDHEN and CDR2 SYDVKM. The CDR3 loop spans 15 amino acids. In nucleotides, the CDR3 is TGTGCCAGCAGTCTGACGGGGATAAACACCGGGGAGCTGTTTTTT. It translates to CASSLTGINTGELFF.